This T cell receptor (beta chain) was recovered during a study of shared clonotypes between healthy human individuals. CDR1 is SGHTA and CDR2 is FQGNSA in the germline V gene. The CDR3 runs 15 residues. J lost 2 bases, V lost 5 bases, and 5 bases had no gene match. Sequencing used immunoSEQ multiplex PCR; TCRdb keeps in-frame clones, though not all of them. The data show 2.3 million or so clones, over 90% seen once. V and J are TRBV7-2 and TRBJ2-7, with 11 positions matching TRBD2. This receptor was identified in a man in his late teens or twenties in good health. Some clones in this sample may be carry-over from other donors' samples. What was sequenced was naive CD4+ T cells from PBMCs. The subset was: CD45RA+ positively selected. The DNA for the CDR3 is TGTGCCAGCAGCCCCCCGGGACTAGCGGCCTACGAGCAGTACTTC. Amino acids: CASSPPGLAAYEQYF.